These 2 T cell receptor beta chains share one sample of origin, sequenced in a study of T cell repertoires in cytomegalovirus infection. TCRdb reprocessed the reads with MiXCR, giving one entry per CDR3 protein. The table has over 150,000 distinct CDR3 sequences, about a sixth seen once. Sequenced sample: CD8+ T cells from PBMCs. The receptor source for this set is a human donor in good health (CMV status not recorded). Some clones in this sample may be carry-over from other donors' samples.

The table lists this clonotype with a few counts. The rearrangement links TRBV12-3 or TRBV12-4 to TRBJ2-7; the D gene is possibly TRBD2 (5 bases). Trimming cost V 6 bases and J 2 bases, with 11 bases left between them. The CDR3 has 13 residues. The CDR3 here is CASSQTGTYEQYF. CDR3 DNA: TGTGCCAGCAGCCAGACGGGAACCTACGAGCAGTACTTC.

This chain links TRBV6-2 or TRBV6-3 with TRBJ1-2; D uncertain. V was pared by 4 bases and J by 2 bases, with 5 bases between. The CDR3 consists of 12 residues. Germline V gives CDR1 MNHEY, CDR2 SVGEGT. As DNA, the CDR3 is TGTGCCAGCAGTTCCGTCAACTATGGCTACACCTTC. Protein product: CASSSVNYGYTF.